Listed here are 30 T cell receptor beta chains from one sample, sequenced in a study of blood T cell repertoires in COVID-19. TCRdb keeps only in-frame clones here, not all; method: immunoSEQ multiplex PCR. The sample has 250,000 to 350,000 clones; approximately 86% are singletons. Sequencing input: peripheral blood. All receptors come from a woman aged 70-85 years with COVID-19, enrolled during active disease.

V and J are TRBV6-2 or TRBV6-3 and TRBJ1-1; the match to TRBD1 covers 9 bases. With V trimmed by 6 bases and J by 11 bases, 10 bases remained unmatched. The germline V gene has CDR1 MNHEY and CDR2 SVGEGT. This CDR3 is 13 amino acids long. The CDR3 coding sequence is TGTGCCAGCAGCCCTTGGGACAGGGCGGCGGCTTTCTTT. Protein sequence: CASSPWDRAAAFF.

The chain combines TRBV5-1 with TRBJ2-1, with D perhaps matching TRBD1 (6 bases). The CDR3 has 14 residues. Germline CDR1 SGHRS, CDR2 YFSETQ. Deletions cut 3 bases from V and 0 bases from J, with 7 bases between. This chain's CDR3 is CASSSGDSYNEQFF. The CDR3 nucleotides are TGCGCCAGCAGCTCAGGGGACTCCTACAATGAGCAGTTCTTC. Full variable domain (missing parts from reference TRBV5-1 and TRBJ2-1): KAGVTQTPRYLIKTRGQQVTLSCSPISGHRSVSWYQQTPGQGLQFLFEYFSETQRNKGNFPGRFSGRQFSNSRSEMNVSTLELGDSALYLCASSSGDSYNEQFFGPGTRLTVL.

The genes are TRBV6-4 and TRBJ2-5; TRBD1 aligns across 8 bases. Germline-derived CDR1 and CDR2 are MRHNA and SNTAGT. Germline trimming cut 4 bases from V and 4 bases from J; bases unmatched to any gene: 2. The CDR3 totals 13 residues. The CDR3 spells CASSADRGETQYF. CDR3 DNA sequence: TGTGCCAGCAGTGCAGACAGGGGAGAGACCCAGTACTTC.

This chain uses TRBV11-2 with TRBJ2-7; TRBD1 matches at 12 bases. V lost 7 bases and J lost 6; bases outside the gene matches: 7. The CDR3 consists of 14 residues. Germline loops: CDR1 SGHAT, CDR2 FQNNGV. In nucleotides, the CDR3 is TGTGCCAGCACCCCGGGACAGGGGGCTATCGAGCAGTACTTC. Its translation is CASTPGQGAIEQYF.

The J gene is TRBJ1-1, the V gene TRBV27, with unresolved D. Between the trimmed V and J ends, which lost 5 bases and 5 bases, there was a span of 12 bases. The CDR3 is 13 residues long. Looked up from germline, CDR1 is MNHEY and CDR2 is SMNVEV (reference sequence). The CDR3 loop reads CASSPGRLTEAFF. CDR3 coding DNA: TGTGCCAGCAGTCCAGGCCGGCTGACTGAAGCTTTCTTT.

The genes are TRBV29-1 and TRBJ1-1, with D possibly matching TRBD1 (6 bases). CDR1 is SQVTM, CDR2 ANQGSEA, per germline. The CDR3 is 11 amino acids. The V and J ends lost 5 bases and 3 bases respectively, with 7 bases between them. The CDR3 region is CSVKGDTEAFF. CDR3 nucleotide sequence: TGCAGCGTTAAGGGGGACACTGAAGCTTTCTTT. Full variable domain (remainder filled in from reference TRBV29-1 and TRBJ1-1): SAVISQKPSRDICQRGTSLTIQCQVDSQVTMMFWYRQQPGQSLTLIATANQGSEATYESGFVIDKFPISRPNLTFSTLTVSNMSPEDSSIYLCSVKGDTEAFFGQGTRLTVV.

The CDR3 DNA reads TGTGCCAGCATAGGGGGGGCTGGACAGCCCCAGCATTTT. It encodes CASIGGAGQPQHF. The chain recombines TRBV2 with TRBJ1-5; a weak D match, TRBD1 (6 bases). V was trimmed by 7 bases and J by 7 bases, leaving 14 bases between them. From germline, CDR1 is SNHLY and CDR2 FYNNEI. The CDR3 runs 13 residues. Together with reference TRBV2 and TRBJ1-5, the CDR3 gives the full variable domain: EPEVTQTPSHQVTQMGQEVILRCVPISNHLYFYWYRQILGQKVEFLVSFYNNEISEKSEIFDDQFSVERPDGSNFTLKIRSTKLEDSAMYFCASIGGAGQPQHFGDGTRLSIL.

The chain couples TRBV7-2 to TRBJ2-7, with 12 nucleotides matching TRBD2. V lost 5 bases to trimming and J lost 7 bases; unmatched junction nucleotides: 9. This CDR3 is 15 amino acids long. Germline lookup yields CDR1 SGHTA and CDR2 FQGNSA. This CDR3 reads CASSPTTSGGREQYF. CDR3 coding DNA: TGTGCCAGCAGCCCGACGACTAGCGGGGGAAGGGAGCAGTACTTC.

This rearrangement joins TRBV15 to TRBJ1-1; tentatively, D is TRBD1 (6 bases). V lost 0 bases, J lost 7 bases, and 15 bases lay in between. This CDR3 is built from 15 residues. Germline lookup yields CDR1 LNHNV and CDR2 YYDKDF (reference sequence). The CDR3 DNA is TGTGCCACCAGCAGAGATGGTACAGGGATAGATGAAGCTTTCTTT. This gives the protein CATSRDGTGIDEAFF.

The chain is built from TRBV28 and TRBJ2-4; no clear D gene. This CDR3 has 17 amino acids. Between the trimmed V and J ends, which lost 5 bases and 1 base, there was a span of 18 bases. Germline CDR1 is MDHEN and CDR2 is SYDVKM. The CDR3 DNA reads TGTGCCAGCAGTCTCCTAGACTCACTTGGGGCCAAAAACATTCAGTACTTC. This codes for CASSLLDSLGAKNIQYF.

The CDR3 region is CASSLGGTDTQYF. In DNA, the CDR3 is TGTGCCAGCAGCTTGGGGGGGACAGATACGCAGTATTTT. The J gene is TRBJ2-3, the V gene TRBV7-2; 7 bases line up with TRBD2. The V gene end was trimmed by 3 bases and the J gene end by 3 bases; junction bases not matched to a gene: 0. Per germline, CDR1 SGHTA and CDR2 FQGNSA. The CDR3 consists of 13 residues.

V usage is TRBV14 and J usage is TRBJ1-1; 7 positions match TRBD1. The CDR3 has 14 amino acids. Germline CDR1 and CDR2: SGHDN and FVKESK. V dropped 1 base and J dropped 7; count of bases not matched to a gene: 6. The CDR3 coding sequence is TGTGCCAGCAGCCAAGCCGGGACAGCCAATGAAGCTTTCTTT. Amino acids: CASSQAGTANEAFF.

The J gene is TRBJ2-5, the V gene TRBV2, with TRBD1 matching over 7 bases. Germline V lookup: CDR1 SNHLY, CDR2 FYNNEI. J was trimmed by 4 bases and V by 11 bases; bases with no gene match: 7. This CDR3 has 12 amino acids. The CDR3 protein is CACRQGAETQYF. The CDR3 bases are TGTGCCTGTCGACAGGGAGCAGAGACCCAGTACTTC.

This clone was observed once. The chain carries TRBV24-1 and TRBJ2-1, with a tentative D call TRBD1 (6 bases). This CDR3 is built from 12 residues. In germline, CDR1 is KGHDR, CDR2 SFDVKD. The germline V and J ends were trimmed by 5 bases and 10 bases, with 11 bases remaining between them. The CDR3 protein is CATSGRGQEQFF. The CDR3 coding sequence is TGTGCCACCAGTGGCCGCGGACAGGAGCAGTTCTTC.

CDR3 in amino acids: CASVGQGFVEAFF. CDR3 nucleotide sequence: TGTGCCAGCGTGGGACAGGGCTTCGTTGAAGCTTTCTTT. The V gene is TRBV12-3 or TRBV12-4, the J gene TRBJ1-1, with TRBD1 identical over 9 bases. After removal of 8 bases from V and 7 bases from J, the junction contained 8 bases not matched to a gene. The CDR3 sequence is 13 residues long.

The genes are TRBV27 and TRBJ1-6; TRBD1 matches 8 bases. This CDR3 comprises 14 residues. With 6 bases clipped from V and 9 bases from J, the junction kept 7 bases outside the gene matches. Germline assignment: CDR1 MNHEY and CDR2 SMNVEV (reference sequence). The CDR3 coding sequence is TGTGCCAGCAGAACCACAGGGGGGGGTTCACCCCTCCACTTT. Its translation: CASRTTGGGSPLHF.

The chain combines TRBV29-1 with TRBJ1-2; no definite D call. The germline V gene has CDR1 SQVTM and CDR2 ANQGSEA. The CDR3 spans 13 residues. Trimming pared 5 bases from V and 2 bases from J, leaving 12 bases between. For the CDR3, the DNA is TGCAGCGTTCACGACGGAGTAAACTATGGCTACACCTTC. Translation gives CSVHDGVNYGYTF.

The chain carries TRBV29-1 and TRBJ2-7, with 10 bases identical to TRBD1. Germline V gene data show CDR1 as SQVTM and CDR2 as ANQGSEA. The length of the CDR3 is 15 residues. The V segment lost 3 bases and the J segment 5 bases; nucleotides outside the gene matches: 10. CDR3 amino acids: CSVDEGTGAIHEQYF. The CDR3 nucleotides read TGCAGCGTTGATGAAGGGACAGGGGCTATCCACGAGCAGTACTTC.

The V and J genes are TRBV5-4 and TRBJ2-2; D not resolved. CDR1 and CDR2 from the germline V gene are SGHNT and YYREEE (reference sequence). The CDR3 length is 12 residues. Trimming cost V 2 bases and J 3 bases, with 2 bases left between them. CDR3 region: CASSFDTGELFF. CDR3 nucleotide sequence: TGTGCCAGCAGCTTCGACACCGGGGAGCTGTTTTTT.

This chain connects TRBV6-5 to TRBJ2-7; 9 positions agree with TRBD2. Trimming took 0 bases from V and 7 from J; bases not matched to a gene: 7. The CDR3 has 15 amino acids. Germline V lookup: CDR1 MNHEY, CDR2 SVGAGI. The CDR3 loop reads CASSYSTSGLREQYF. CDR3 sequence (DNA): TGTGCCAGCAGTTACTCTACTAGCGGGTTGAGAGAGCAGTACTTC.

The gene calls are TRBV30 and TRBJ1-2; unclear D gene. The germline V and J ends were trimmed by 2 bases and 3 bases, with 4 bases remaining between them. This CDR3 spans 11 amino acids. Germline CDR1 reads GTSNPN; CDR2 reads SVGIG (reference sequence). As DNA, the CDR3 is TGTGCCTGGAGTTTATACTATGGCTACACCTTC. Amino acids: CAWSLYYGYTF.

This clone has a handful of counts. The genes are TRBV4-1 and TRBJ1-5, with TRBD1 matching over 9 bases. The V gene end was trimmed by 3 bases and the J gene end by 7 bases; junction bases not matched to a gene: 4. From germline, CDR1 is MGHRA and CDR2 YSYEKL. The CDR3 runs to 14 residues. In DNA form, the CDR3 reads TGCGCCAGCAGCCAGGGACAGGGTCGGCAGCCCCAGCATTTT. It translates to CASSQGQGRQPQHF.

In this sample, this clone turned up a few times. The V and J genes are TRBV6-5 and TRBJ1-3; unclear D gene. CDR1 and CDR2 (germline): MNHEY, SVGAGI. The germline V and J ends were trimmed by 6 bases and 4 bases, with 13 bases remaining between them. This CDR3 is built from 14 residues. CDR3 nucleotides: TGTGCCAGCAGCCTCTTAGGAGACGGAAACACCATATATTTT. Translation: CASSLLGDGNTIYF.

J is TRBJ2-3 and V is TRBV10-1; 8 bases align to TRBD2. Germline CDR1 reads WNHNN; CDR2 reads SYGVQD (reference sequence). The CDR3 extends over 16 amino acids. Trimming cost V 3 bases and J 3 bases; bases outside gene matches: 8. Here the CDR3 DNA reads TGCGCCAGCAGTGATGAAGCAGCGGGGGAAACAGATACGCAGTATTTT. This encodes CASSDEAAGETDTQYF.

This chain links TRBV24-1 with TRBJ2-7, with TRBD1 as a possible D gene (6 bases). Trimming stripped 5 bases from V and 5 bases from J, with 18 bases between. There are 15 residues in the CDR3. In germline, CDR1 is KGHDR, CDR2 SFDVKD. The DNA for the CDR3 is TGTGCCACCAGTGCCTCCCCTACAGGGACCAACGAGCAGTACTTC. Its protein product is CATSASPTGTNEQYF.

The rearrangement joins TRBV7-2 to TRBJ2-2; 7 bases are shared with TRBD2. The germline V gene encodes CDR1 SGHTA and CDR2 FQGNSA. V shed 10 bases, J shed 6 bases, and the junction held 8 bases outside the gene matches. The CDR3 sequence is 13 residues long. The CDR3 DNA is TGTGCCACCAACCGACTAGCCGCCGGGGAGCTGTTTTTT. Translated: CATNRLAAGELFF. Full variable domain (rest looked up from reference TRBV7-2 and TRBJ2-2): GAGVSQSPSNKVTEKGKDVELRCDPISGHTALYWYRQSLGQGLEFLIYFQGNSAPDKSGLPSDRFSAERTGGSVSTLTIQRTQQEDSAVYLCATNRLAAGELFFGEGSRLTVL.

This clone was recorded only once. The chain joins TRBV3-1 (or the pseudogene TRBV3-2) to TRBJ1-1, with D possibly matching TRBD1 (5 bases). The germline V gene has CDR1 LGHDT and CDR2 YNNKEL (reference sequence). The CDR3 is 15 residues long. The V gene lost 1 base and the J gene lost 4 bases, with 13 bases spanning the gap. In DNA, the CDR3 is TGTGCCAGCAGCCAAGGCTCAGGGCTAGTCACTGAAGCTTTCTTT. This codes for CASSQGSGLVTEAFF.

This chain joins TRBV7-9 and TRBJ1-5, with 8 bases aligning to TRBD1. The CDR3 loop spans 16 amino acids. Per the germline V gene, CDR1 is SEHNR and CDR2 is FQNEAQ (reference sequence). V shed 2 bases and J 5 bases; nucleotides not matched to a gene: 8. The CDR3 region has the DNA TGTGCCAGCAGCTTATCTTCGACAGGGGATGATCAGCCCCAGCATTTT. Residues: CASSLSSTGDDQPQHF.

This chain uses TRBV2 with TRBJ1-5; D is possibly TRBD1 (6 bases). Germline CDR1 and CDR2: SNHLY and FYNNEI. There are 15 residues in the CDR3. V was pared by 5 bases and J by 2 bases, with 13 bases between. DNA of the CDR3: TGTGCCAGCAGTAGGCGGGAGGGGGGCAATCAGCCCCAGCATTTT. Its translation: CASSRREGGNQPQHF.

The CDR3 nucleotides are TGTGCCAGCAGCAACCGACGACATACCAGGAACACTGAAGCTTTCTTT. It translates to CASSNRRHTRNTEAFF. This sequence joins TRBV21-1 and TRBJ1-1; the table's D call, TRBD1, has no DNA check behind it. TRBV21-1 is recorded as a pseudogene. The CDR3 is 16 amino acids.